The TCR beta chain described here comes from a study of cytotoxic CD8 clonotypes in ibrutinib-treated CLL. Study context: Response was recorded as partial in roughly 24 patients and complete in 2; at median 68 months, around 14 remained remitted and about 12 had progressed.

Sequencing was designed to attain a depth spanning 1 in 200,000 to 1 in 1 million T cells. Sequencing used immunoSEQ multiplex PCR; TCRdb keeps in-frame clones, though not all of them. The sample has fewer than 150,000 clones, around four fifths seen once. Note on this clone: Its antigen remains unknown.

General study points: At the start, clonality exceeded age-matched healthy donors and followed circulating CD8+ T-cell counts. Clonality went up at ibrutinib response and then declined back toward baseline at progression.

This material consisted of PBMCs, taken after 24 months of ibrutinib treatment. This clonotype was obtained from a human donor with chronic lymphocytic leukemia.

In DNA, the CDR3 is TGTGCCACCAGCCCACGGACTACCGTTACGCAGTATTTT. Translated: CATSPRTTVTQYF. The V and J genes are TRBV15 and TRBJ2-3, with TRBD2 as a possible D gene (6 bases). The CDR3 totals 13 residues. CDR1 and CDR2 (germline): LNHNV, YYDKDF (reference sequence). Trimming cost V 5 bases and J 8 bases, with 14 bases left between them.